Following are 2 T cell receptor beta chains from one sample sequenced in a study of Graves' ophthalmopathy and Graves' hyperthyroidism. The authors amplified TCR beta CDR3 regions, and they did so from RNA transcripts for repertoire sequencing. HTBI primers were used in a first-round RT-PCR, which preceded a second-round multiplex PCR. TCRdb re-derived calls from the multiplex PCR reads in MiXCR, one entry per CDR3 protein. The sample gives approximately 640,000 distinct CDR3 sequences, 35% to 50% of which show up once; over 2.5% is in the top ten. Material for sequencing was peripheral blood. Receptor source: an adult man with Graves' ophthalmopathy.

This clonotype was recorded at least ten times. The V call is TRBV25-1, the J call TRBJ2-7; D is ambiguous. V lost 1 base to trimming and J lost 6 bases, with 4 bases between them. Per the germline V gene, CDR1 is MGHDK and CDR2 is SYGVNS. There are 11 residues in the CDR3. CDR3 DNA: TGTGCCAGCAGTGAATCGGGCGAGCAGTACTTC. This sequence encodes CASSESGEQYF.

The chain couples TRBV6-6 to TRBJ1-4; D is uncertain. Germline V gene lookup returns CDR1 MNHNY and CDR2 SVGAGI (reference sequence). The V gene lost 5 bases and the J gene lost 0 bases, with 13 bases spanning the gap. The CDR3 spans 16 residues. In DNA form, the CDR3 reads TGTGCCAGCAGTGAAAGGGCGGGTGCAACTAATGAAAAACTGTTTTTT. Translated: CASSERAGATNEKLFF.